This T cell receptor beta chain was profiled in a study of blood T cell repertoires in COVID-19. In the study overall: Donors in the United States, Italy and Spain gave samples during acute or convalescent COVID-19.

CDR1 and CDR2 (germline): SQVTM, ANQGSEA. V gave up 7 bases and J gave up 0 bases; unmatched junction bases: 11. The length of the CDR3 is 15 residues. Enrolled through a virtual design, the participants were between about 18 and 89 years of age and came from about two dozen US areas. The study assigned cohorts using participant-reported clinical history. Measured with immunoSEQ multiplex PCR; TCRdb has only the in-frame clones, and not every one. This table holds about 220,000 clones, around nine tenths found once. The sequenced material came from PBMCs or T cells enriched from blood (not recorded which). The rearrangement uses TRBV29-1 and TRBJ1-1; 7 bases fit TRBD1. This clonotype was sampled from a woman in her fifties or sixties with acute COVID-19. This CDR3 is CSAVGQRYMNTEAFF. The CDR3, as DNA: TGCAGCGCCGTGGGACAGCGTTACATGAACACTGAAGCTTTCTTT.